These 24 T cell receptor beta chains share one sample of origin, sequenced in a study of cytomegalovirus exposure and HLA in healthy donors. 13 Jbeta primers and 60 Vbeta primers were used for the PCR. Profiling relied on immunoSEQ multiplex PCR, and the TCRdb table lists in-frame clones only, not all of them. The top ten hold approximately 1.2% of the sample, which has roughly 180,000 clones, 84% seen once. What was sequenced was PBMCs. The receptors were sampled from a girl aged 2 to 10 in good health and CMV-seropositive.

The V call is TRBV28, the J call TRBJ2-1, with a tentative D call TRBD2 (6 bases). V lost 5 bases and J 12 bases, leaving 11 bases between the germline ends. CDR1 and CDR2 (germline): MDHEN, SYDVKM. The CDR3 covers 11 residues. CDR3 sequence (DNA): TGTGCCAGCAGTCCCCGGGGGTTGCAGTTCTTC. Its translation: CASSPRGLQFF.

V gene TRBV27 combines with J gene TRBJ2-3; tentative D call: TRBD2 (7 bases). V was pared by 4 bases and J by 2 bases, with 13 bases between. The CDR3 has 15 residues. CDR1 is MNHEY and CDR2 is SMNVEV in the germline V gene (reference sequence). The CDR3 nucleotides are TGTGCCAGCAGTTCGGCCGGGGGGCTCACAGATACGCAGTATTTT. The encoded protein is CASSSAGGLTDTQYF.

The chain carries TRBV7-9 and TRBJ1-5, with D maybe TRBD1 (5 bases). CDR1 and CDR2 (germline): SEHNR, FQNEAQ (reference sequence). The CDR3 totals 12 residues. Trimming left V 5 bases short and J 6 bases short, with 8 bases between. DNA for the CDR3: TGTGCCAGCAGCCAGGGAAGTCAGCCCCAGCATTTT. Translating it yields CASSQGSQPQHF. Supplemented by reference TRBV7-9 and TRBJ1-5, the full variable domain reads DTGVSQNPRHKITKRGQNVTFRCDPISEHNRLYWYRQTLGQGPEFLTYFQNEAQLEKSRLLSDRFSAERPKGSFSTLEIQRTEQGDSAMYLCASSQGSQPQHFGDGTRLSIL.

The V and J genes are TRBV10-3 and TRBJ2-5, with a tentative D call TRBD1 (6 bases). The V and J ends lost 0 bases and 0 bases respectively, with 8 bases between them. This CDR3 is built from 15 residues. In germline, CDR1 is ENHRY, CDR2 SYGVKD. CDR3 DNA: TGTGCCATCAGTGAGTCTCCAGGGGACCAAGAGACCCAGTACTTC. It translates to CAISESPGDQETQYF.

The gene calls are TRBV19 and TRBJ2-7; 7 nucleotides agree with TRBD1. Trimming at V came to 2 bases and at J to 5 bases, leaving 6 bases not matched to a gene. This CDR3 spans 14 amino acids. In germline, CDR1 is LNHDA, CDR2 SQIVND (reference sequence). The CDR3 protein is CASSITGALHEQYF. The CDR3 bases are TGTGCCAGTAGTATAACAGGGGCTCTACACGAGCAGTACTTC.

The chain couples TRBV13 to TRBJ2-5; 16 positions agree with TRBD2. After removal of 4 bases from V and 4 bases from J, the junction contained 12 bases not matched to a gene. The CDR3 is 19 amino acids. The germline V gene has CDR1 PRHDT and CDR2 FYEKMQ (reference sequence). This CDR3 is CASSSRGTSGRGLGETQYF. For the CDR3, the DNA is TGTGCCAGCAGCTCCCGAGGGACTAGCGGGAGGGGGCTTGGAGAGACCCAGTACTTC.

This chain joins TRBV28 and TRBJ1-1; D remains unclear. Per the germline V gene, CDR1 is MDHEN and CDR2 is SYDVKM. This CDR3 region has 11 residues. The V and J ends lost 2 bases and 6 bases respectively, with 4 bases between them. Written as DNA, the CDR3 is TGTGCCAGCAGTTTAATCGCTGAAGCTTTCTTT. As protein: CASSLIAEAFF.

The chain links TRBV7-2 to TRBJ1-4; 7 bases map to TRBD1. CDR3 length equals 15 residues. Germline lookup yields CDR1 SGHTA and CDR2 FQGNSA. The ends lost 4 bases at V and 6 bases at J; junction bases unmatched: 8. The CDR3 reads CASSSYRGGHEKLFF. The CDR3 bases are TGTGCCAGCAGCTCCTACAGGGGAGGCCATGAAAAACTGTTTTTT.

The V gene is TRBV10-3, the J gene TRBJ2-7, with D perhaps matching TRBD1 (5 bases). This CDR3 comprises 13 residues. Looked up from germline, CDR1 is ENHRY and CDR2 is SYGVKD. V shed 4 bases and J shed 4 bases, with 11 bases lying between them. CDR3 DNA: TGTGCCATCAGTGGTAGGGGTGGTTACGAGCAGTACTTC. It is translated as CAISGRGGYEQYF.

This clone was detected a few times. V is TRBV5-6 and J is TRBJ1-1; 9 nucleotides line up with TRBD1. Trimming at V came to 2 bases and at J to 3 bases, leaving 8 bases not matched to a gene. Germline V gene sequence: CDR1 SGHDT, CDR2 YYEEEE. This CDR3 comprises 16 residues. CDR3 region: CASSFTGTGLDTEAFF. The CDR3, as DNA: TGTGCCAGCAGCTTCACCGGGACAGGGTTGGACACTGAAGCTTTCTTT.

The rearrangement uses TRBV6-5 and TRBJ1-5; 8 bases agree with TRBD1. Trimming removed 5 bases from V and 3 bases from J; junction bases left unmatched: 6. CDR3 length: 15 amino acids. Germline lookup yields CDR1 MNHEY and CDR2 SVGAGI. The CDR3 spells CASSRGQDPNQPQHF. In DNA, the CDR3 is TGTGCCAGCAGTAGGGGACAGGATCCCAATCAGCCCCAGCATTTT.

The rearrangement links TRBV29-1 to TRBJ1-5; D is unresolved. The V gene lost 8 bases and the J gene lost 3 bases, with 14 bases spanning the gap. This CDR3 is 13 amino acids long. CDR1 and CDR2 (germline): SQVTM, ANQGSEA. This CDR3 reads CSIRGGNNQPQHF. The CDR3 bases are TGCAGCATACGGGGTGGTAACAATCAGCCCCAGCATTTT. The full variable domain, rest sourced from reference TRBV29-1 and TRBJ1-5, is SAVISQKPSRDICQRGTSLTIQCQVDSQVTMMFWYRQQPGQSLTLIATANQGSEATYESGFVIDKFPISRPNLTFSTLTVSNMSPEDSSIYLCSIRGGNNQPQHFGDGTRLSIL.

The CDR3 DNA reads TGTGCCAGCAGCGCCCAGGGAGGTACTGAAGCTTTCTTT. This gives the protein CASSAQGGTEAFF. The V gene is TRBV7-9, the J gene TRBJ1-1; maybe TRBD1 (5 bases). With 5 bases removed from V and 5 bases from J, the gap between germline ends came to 12 bases. The CDR3 extends over 13 amino acids. Per germline, CDR1 SEHNR and CDR2 FQNEAQ (reference sequence).

The rearrangement uses TRBV9 and TRBJ2-3; the D gene is possibly TRBD2 (6 bases). Per the germline V gene, CDR1 is SGDLS and CDR2 is YYNGEE. CDR3 length: 19 amino acids. The ends were cut back, 1 base at V and 0 bases at J, with 21 bases in the middle. The CDR3 bases are TGTGCCAGCAGCGTAAAAGTAGGGCCTAGCGCGCCTAGCACAGATACGCAGTATTTT. It codes for CASSVKVGPSAPSTDTQYF.

The chain carries TRBV18 and TRBJ2-2; no reliable D call. CDR3 length: 13 residues. With 6 bases removed from V and 3 bases from J, the gap between germline ends came to 8 bases. Looked up from germline, CDR1 is KGHSH and CDR2 is LQKENI. The CDR3 coding sequence is TGTGCCAGCTCGCGAGAGTACACCGGGGAGCTGTTTTTT. It translates to CASSREYTGELFF.

In DNA form, the CDR3 reads TGTGCGGGCCTTTTGGGACAGACGTTCTACGAGCAGTACTTC. Amino acid sequence: CAGLLGQTFYEQYF. The chain couples TRBV30 to TRBJ2-7, with 7 positions matching TRBD1. The CDR3 is made up of 14 amino acids. Germline CDR1 reads GTSNPN; CDR2 reads SVGIG (reference sequence).

The chain recombines TRBV25-1 with TRBJ2-2; possible D gene TRBD2, 6 bases. With 2 bases removed from V and 5 bases from J, the gap between germline ends came to 12 bases. Germline values: CDR1 MGHDK, CDR2 SYGVNS. The CDR3 sequence is 15 residues long. CDR3 sequence: CASSERRASTGELFF. CDR3 sequence (DNA): TGTGCCAGCAGTGAAAGGAGGGCCTCGACCGGGGAGCTGTTTTTT.

V gene TRBV30 combines with J gene TRBJ1-2; D not resolved. The CDR3 runs to 10 residues. V lost 5 bases to trimming and J lost 8 bases, with 9 bases between them. Germline CDR1 and CDR2: GTSNPN and SVGIG (reference sequence). CDR3 nucleotides: TGTGCCTGGGTTTCTAAGGGCTACACCTTC. Its translation is CAWVSKGYTF.

The chain has TRBV28 and TRBJ2-1; 7 bases are shared with TRBD2. V shed 1 base and J 2 bases; nucleotides not matched to a gene: 11. This CDR3 is 18 amino acids long. Per the germline V gene, CDR1 is MDHEN and CDR2 is SYDVKM. Written as DNA, the CDR3 is TGTGCCAGCAGTTTATCCGGGGAGGGCGGGACCCCCTACAATGAGCAGTTCTTC. This sequence encodes CASSLSGEGGTPYNEQFF.

The chain is built from TRBV25-1 and TRBJ1-6; no firm D call. V was shortened by 6 bases and J by 7 bases, with 10 bases between the two germline ends. This CDR3 is built from 13 residues. Germline V gene data show CDR1 as MGHDK and CDR2 as SYGVNS. CDR3: CASRPISNSPLHF. DNA for the CDR3: TGTGCCAGCAGACCCATAAGCAATTCACCCCTCCACTTT.

The V gene is TRBV7-6, the J gene TRBJ1-5; D perhaps matches TRBD1 (6 bases). There are 12 residues in the CDR3. Germline V gene data show CDR1 as SGHVS and CDR2 as FNYEAQ. V lost 10 bases, J lost 4 bases, and 11 bases lay in between. The CDR3 DNA sequence: TGTGCCACCGGACAGTTTAATCAGCCCCAGCATTTT. Encoded protein: CATGQFNQPQHF.

The chain uses TRBV5-4 and TRBJ1-2; D possibly corresponds to TRBD1 (5 bases). The CDR3 has 15 amino acids. Trimming cost V 0 bases and J 2 bases, with 11 bases left between them. Germline assignment: CDR1 SGHNT and CDR2 YYREEE (reference sequence). The CDR3 coding sequence is TGTGCCAGCAGCTTGGGGGGAGGGGAAAACTATGGCTACACCTTC. This translates into CASSLGGGENYGYTF. Based on the CDR3 plus reference TRBV5-4 and TRBJ1-2, the full variable domain is ETGVTQSPTHLIKTRGQQVTLRCSSQSGHNTVSWYQQALGQGPQFIFQYYREEENGRGNFPPRFSGLQFPNYSSELNVNALELDDSALYLCASSLGGGENYGYTFGSGTRLTVV.

The CDR3 region is CASSYALAGGLYTQYF. The CDR3 region has the DNA TGTGCCAGCAGTTACGCACTGGCGGGGGGGCTATATACGCAGTATTTT. This rearrangement joins TRBV6-5 to TRBJ2-3; TRBD2 agrees at 9 bases. The CDR3 has 16 amino acids. J gave up 7 bases and V 2 bases, and 10 bases lay outside the gene matches. CDR1 and CDR2 from the germline V gene are MNHEY and SVGAGI.

The chain joins TRBV7-9 to TRBJ1-3; tentatively, D is TRBD1 (6 bases). The CDR3 is 15 residues long. Germline V gives CDR1 SEHNR, CDR2 FQNEAQ (reference sequence). Trimming cost V 4 bases and J 7 bases, with 17 bases left between them. CDR3 loop: CASSYREYSVNTIYF. The CDR3 nucleotides read TGTGCCAGCAGCTACAGGGAATACTCGGTGAACACCATATATTTT.